Listed below are T cell receptor beta chains from one sample, sequenced in a study of blood T cell repertoires in COVID-19. The table came from immunoSEQ multiplex PCR; TCRdb's copy has only in-frame clones and leaves some out. The sample lists about 210,000 clones, around 88% occurring once. The sample consisted of PBMCs or T cells enriched from blood (not recorded which). The receptor set was obtained from a woman between 40 and 50 years old with acute COVID-19. Each CDR3 is given with its conserved first and last residue. A D gene is named only where the DNA matches it firmly. Clone size is given for some rows only: seen once, a few or many times, or a class if the clone is expanded.

few,12,TRBJ2-1,.,TRBV30,TGTGCCTGCCCCAAAACCGGCAATGAGCAGTTCTTC,CACPKTGNEQFF
.,18,TRBJ2-1,.,TRBV7-8,TGTGCCAGCAGCCTCGCCCCCAAGACTAGAAGCTCCTACAATGAGCAGTTCTTC,CASSLAPKTRSSYNEQFF
.,15,TRBJ1-4,.,TRBV7-2,TGTGCCAGCAGCTTAGGCAGAACAACTAATGAAAAACTGTTTTTT,CASSLGRTTNEKLFF
.,16,TRBJ2-2,TRBD1,TRBV13,TGTGCCAGCAGCCCCTTACAGGGGGTAGATACCGGGGAGCTGTTTTTT,CASSPLQGVDTGELFF
.,15,TRBJ2-2,.,TRBV18,TGTGCCAGCTCAGAGACTATCCCCGACACCGGGGAGCTGTTTTTT,CASSETIPDTGELFF
.,15,TRBJ1-6,TRBD1,TRBV5-1,TGCGCCAGCAGCCTGGACAGGGGCTATAATTCACCCCTCCACTTT,CASSLDRGYNSPLHF
.,14,TRBJ1-5,.,TRBV12-5,TGTGCTAGTGGTTCCGGGGGAGGAGGGCAGCCCCAGCATTTT,CASGSGGGGQPQHF
.,13,TRBJ1-1,.,TRBV25-1,TGTGCCAGCAGAGTAGTTGCGAACACTGAAGCTTTCTTT,CASRVVANTEAFF
.,13,TRBJ2-3,.,TRBV29-1,TGCAGCGTTCGCCCCTCAGGCTCAGATACGCAGTATTTT,CSVRPSGSDTQYF
.,14,TRBJ1-2,.,TRBV7-2,TGTGCCAGCAGCTTAGTGGGGGGAGACTATGGCTACACCTTC,CASSLVGGDYGYTF
once,12,TRBJ2-7,.,TRBV27,TGTGCCAGCAGTTCTGTCAGGGACGAGCAGTACTTC,CASSSVRDEQYF
.,13,TRBJ2-5,.,TRBV9,TGTGCCAGCAGCCCCAGGGACCAAGAGACCCAGTACTTC,CASSPRDQETQYF
.,15,TRBJ2-1,.,TRBV5-4,TGTGCCAGCAGTCCAGAGGCGGAAAGCTACAATGAGCAGTTCTTC,CASSPEAESYNEQFF
.,13,TRBJ1-3,.,TRBV18,TGTGCCAGCTCACCGCAGGGTGGAAACACCATATATTTT,CASSPQGGNTIYF
.,15,TRBJ1-1,TRBD1,TRBV6-5,TGTGCCAGCAGTCCCGCAGGGGGCGCCCCCACTGAAGCTTTCTTT,CASSPAGGAPTEAFF
.,17,TRBJ2-5,TRBD2,TRBV4-3,TGCGCCAGCAGCCAGACGAGGCTAGCGGGGTTCCAAGAGACCCAGTACTTC,CASSQTRLAGFQETQYF
.,16,TRBJ1-4,TRBD1,TRBV29-1,TGCAGCGTTGAAGAACTAGGGACAGGGGGCGGTGAAAAACTGTTTTTT,CSVEELGTGGGEKLFF
many,16,TRBJ1-3,.,TRBV6-1,TGTGCCAGCAGTGAACGGGAGGGGTGGAGGGGAAACACCATATATTTT,CASSEREGWRGNTIYF
.,17,TRBJ2-5,TRBD2,TRBV27,TGTGCCAGCAGTTTCCTCGGACTAGCGGAAACCCCGGGGACCCAGTACTTC,CASSFLGLAETPGTQYF
.,14,TRBJ1-1,TRBD1,TRBV6-5,TGTGCCAGCACCCGGGACAGGGTGAACGCTGAAGCTTTCTTT,CASTRDRVNAEAFF
.,17,TRBJ2-5,.,TRBV19,TGTGCCAGTAGTATAGATTCCTCCCCTAGCGTTCAAGAGACCCAGTACTTC,CASSIDSSPSVQETQYF
.,16,TRBJ1-1,TRBD1,TRBV30,TGTGCCTGGAGTATCGGGACAGGGAATAGGAACACTGAAGCTTTCTTT,CAWSIGTGNRNTEAFF
.,18,TRBJ2-1,TRBD2,TRBV7-6,TGTGCCAGCAGCCGTCTAGGTCAACCTAGCGGCCCTTACAATGAGCAGTTCTTC,CASSRLGQPSGPYNEQFF
few,13,TRBJ1-6,TRBD1,TRBV30,TGTGCCTGGAGGACAGGGGGACGATCACCCCTCCACTTT,CAWRTGGRSPLHF
.,16,TRBJ1-2,.,TRBV6-5,TGTGCCAGCAGTTACTCCAGGGCCTCTGGTGGCTATGGCTACACCTTC,CASSYSRASGGYGYTF
.,17,TRBJ1-3,.,TRBV19,TGTGCCAGTAGTAGAATTGACAGTCCTCTCTCGGGAAACACCATATATTTT,CASSRIDSPLSGNTIYF
.,15,TRBJ1-2,.,TRBV7-9,TGTGCCAGCACCTTCCCCGCCCCAGATGCGGAGGGCTACACCTTC,CASTFPAPDAEGYTF
.,13,TRBJ1-2,.,TRBV3-1/TRBV3-2,TGTGCCAGCAGCCAAGAGACGGGTGACGGCTACACCTTC,CASSQETGDGYTF
.,18,TRBJ2-1,TRBD2,TRBV10-1,TGCGCCAGCAGTGAGATTGGTTTTAGCGGGAGGGGGGACAATGAGCAGTTCTTC,CASSEIGFSGRGDNEQFF
.,14,TRBJ2-2,.,TRBV7-7,TGTGCTAGCAGGCTTCAGGGGAACACCGGGGAGCTGTTTTTT,CASRLQGNTGELFF
.,15,TRBJ2-3,TRBD2,TRBV2,TGTGCCAGCAGCTTCGGCGGGAGGGGCACAGATACGCAGTATTTT,CASSFGGRGTDTQYF
.,15,TRBJ1-6,.,TRBV25-1,TGTGCCAGCAGTGAAGAGGTTTCCTATAATTCACCCCTCCACTTT,CASSEEVSYNSPLHF
.,12,TRBJ1-2,.,TRBV28,TGTGCCAGCTCGCGGAGTTTCTATGGCTACACCTTC,CASSRSFYGYTF
once,14,TRBJ2-3,.,TRBV5-1,TGCGCCAGCAGCTTGGATCATAGCGAGGATACGCAGTATTTT,CASSLDHSEDTQYF
.,14,TRBJ1-1,.,TRBV3-1/TRBV3-2,TGTGCCAGCAGCCCAAACCCAGGGGCCACTGAAGCTTTCTTT,CASSPNPGATEAFF
.,15,TRBJ2-5,.,TRBV7-9,TGTGCCAGCAGCTTCGGGCTAGGGGTAAGGGAGACCCAGTACTTC,CASSFGLGVRETQYF
.,14,TRBJ1-5,.,TRBV15,TGTGCCACCAGCGCCCCAGGGGAGAGTCAGCCCCAGCATTTT,CATSAPGESQPQHF
.,14,TRBJ1-4,.,TRBV27,TGTGCCAGCAGTTCAGCGGCAACTAATGAAAAACTGTTTTTT,CASSSAATNEKLFF
.,16,TRBJ1-1,TRBD1,TRBV18,TGTGCCAGCTCATCAAGACAGGGGGGGTCGGATGCTGAAGCTTTCTTT,CASSSRQGGSDAEAFF
.,13,TRBJ1-1,.,TRBV7-2,TGTGCCAGCAGCTTTCGTGGGGGGACTGAAGCTTTCTTT,CASSFRGGTEAFF
.,17,TRBJ1-2,TRBD1,TRBV5-1,TGCGCCAGCAGCATCTCCGGGACAGGGGCGGATAACTATGGCTACACCTTC,CASSISGTGADNYGYTF
.,15,TRBJ2-6,.,TRBV6-6,TGTGCCAGCAGTCGTGACAGACCTGGGGCCAACGTCCTGACTTTC,CASSRDRPGANVLTF
.,13,TRBJ1-1,.,TRBV19,TGTGCCAGTAACACAGCCCGCCGCACTGAAGCTTTCTTT,CASNTARRTEAFF
.,16,TRBJ2-5,.,TRBV5-4,TGTGCCAGCAGCTTGGCAGGGAGGGGGAGGAGAGAGACCCAGTACTTC,CASSLAGRGRRETQYF
.,15,TRBJ2-5,TRBD2,TRBV28,TGTGCCAGCAATTCGTTGATCGGCGGGAGTGAGACCCAGTACTTC,CASNSLIGGSETQYF
.,17,TRBJ2-1,TRBD2,TRBV4-1,TGCGCCAGCAGCCAAGGCGCTAGCGGGATTTTGGCCAATGAGCAGTTCTTC,CASSQGASGILANEQFF
.,14,TRBJ2-3,TRBD1,TRBV24-1,TGTGCCACCAGTTCGACAGGGTGGTCAGATACGCAGTATTTT,CATSSTGWSDTQYF
.,13,TRBJ1-2,TRBD1,TRBV12-3/TRBV12-4,TGTGCCAGCGCCTGGGGGACAGGCTGGGGCTACACCTTC,CASAWGTGWGYTF
.,14,TRBJ1-1,.,TRBV10-3,TGTGCCATCAGCGCAGCAGGGAGGGACACTGAAGCTTTCTTT,CAISAAGRDTEAFF
.,16,TRBJ1-6,.,TRBV3-1/TRBV3-2,TGTGCCAGCAGCTCGGTAGGAAGGGAGAGAAATTCACCCCTCCACTTT,CASSSVGRERNSPLHF
.,16,TRBJ1-1,.,TRBV5-1,TGCGCCAGCAGCTTGGCCAGGGGCGTGAGGGACACTGAAGCTTTCTTT,CASSLARGVRDTEAFF
.,14,TRBJ1-3,TRBD1,TRBV10-1,TGCGCCAGCAGTGAACAGGGGCGAGGAAACACCATATATTTT,CASSEQGRGNTIYF
.,15,TRBJ2-2,.,TRBV11-3,TGTGCCACCCCCCCCGGAACAGGATCCACCGGGGAGCTGTTTTTT,CATPPGTGSTGELFF
.,17,TRBJ1-3,TRBD1,TRBV19,TGTGCCAGTAGTATTTGGGACAGGGGCTCGAGTGGAAACACCATATATTTT,CASSIWDRGSSGNTIYF
.,15,TRBJ1-1,TRBD1,TRBV3-1/TRBV3-2,TGTGCCAGCAGCAAAATGGGACAGGCGAACACTGAAGCTTTCTTT,CASSKMGQANTEAFF
.,14,TRBJ2-7,.,TRBV3-1/TRBV3-2,TGTGCCAGCAGCCAAAGCGGGACAGGCTCAAAGCAGTACTTC,CASSQSGTGSKQYF
.,14,TRBJ1-5,.,TRBV28,TGTGCCAGCAAAACCGGGGGTGGTTATCAGCCCCAGCATTTT,CASKTGGGYQPQHF
once,13,TRBJ2-1,TRBD2,TRBV7-9,TGTGCCAGCACCGCGGGAGGGCGAAATGAGCAGTTCTTC,CASTAGGRNEQFF